These 27 T cell receptor beta chains originate from one sample sequenced in a study of T cell responses to AZD1222 COVID-19 vaccine. TCRdb keeps only in-frame clones here, not all; method: immunoSEQ multiplex PCR. This sample has around 61,000 clones; 80% to 90% occur once, and the top ten carry about 15%. This specimen was peripheral blood, taken on day 0 of AZD1222 vaccination. These receptors were taken from an adult in good health.

This sequence joins TRBV9 and TRBJ2-7; a weak D match, TRBD1 (6 bases). The CDR3 runs 14 residues. V shed 0 bases and J shed 0 bases, with 7 bases lying between them. CDR1 and CDR2 (germline): SGDLS, YYNGEE. The DNA of the CDR3 is TGTGCCAGCAGCGTAGGGGACATCTCCTACGAGCAGTACTTC. As protein: CASSVGDISYEQYF.

V usage is TRBV27 and J usage is TRBJ1-1; D may be TRBD1 (5 bases). Trimming shortened V by 5 bases and J by 7 bases, and 14 bases separated the two germline ends. The CDR3 extends over 13 amino acids. Germline CDR1 MNHEY, CDR2 SMNVEV (reference sequence). In nucleotides, the CDR3 is TGTGCCAGCAGTCCTGGGACGTATTTTGAAGCTTTCTTT. Translation: CASSPGTYFEAFF.

V is TRBV11-3 and J is TRBJ1-2, with a tentative D call TRBD1 (6 bases). Germline loops: CDR1 SGHNT, CDR2 YENEEA. The CDR3 is 14 residues long. The V and J ends lost 1 base and 5 bases respectively, with 11 bases between them. The CDR3 is CASSLGSQGYGYTF. CDR3 sequence (DNA): TGTGCCAGCAGCTTAGGTAGCCAGGGGTATGGCTACACCTTC.

V is TRBV24-1 and J is TRBJ2-1, with D perhaps matching TRBD1 or TRBD2 (7 bases each). This CDR3 is built from 13 residues. Germline V lookup: CDR1 KGHDR, CDR2 SFDVKD. V was cut by 9 bases and J by 4 bases, with 12 bases left in between. The CDR3 sequence is CATSRGGYNEQFF. DNA of the CDR3: TGTGCCACCTCCAGGGGGGGGTACAATGAGCAGTTCTTC.

J is TRBJ1-2 and V is TRBV3-1 (or the pseudogene TRBV3-2); D unresolved. CDR3 length: 12 amino acids. The germline V gene has CDR1 LGHDT and CDR2 YNNKEL (reference sequence). V was trimmed by 4 bases and J by 1 base, leaving 4 bases between them. The DNA for the CDR3 is TGTGCCAGCAGCCGCCGTAACTATGGCTACACCTTC. Protein sequence: CASSRRNYGYTF.

This chain links TRBV2 with TRBJ1-5, with D perhaps matching TRBD1 (6 bases). The CDR3 covers 14 residues. The V and J ends lost 6 bases and 5 bases respectively, with 14 bases between them. Germline-derived CDR1 and CDR2 are SNHLY and FYNNEI. The CDR3 loop reads CASREQGGDQPQHF. For the CDR3, the DNA is TGTGCCAGCAGAGAACAGGGTGGTGATCAGCCCCAGCATTTT.

V usage is TRBV9 and J usage is TRBJ2-5; 9 bases are shared with TRBD1. V shed 6 bases, J shed 5 bases, and the junction held 14 bases outside the gene matches. CDR1 is SGDLS, CDR2 YYNGEE, per germline. The CDR3 runs 16 residues. The DNA of the CDR3 is TGTGCCAGCACCTCGACAGGGGGGTATCTTGGGGAGACCCAGTACTTC. This translates into CASTSTGGYLGETQYF.

Turning to this clone: One end of the junction is discordant with germline, which a read error may explain. This rearrangement joins TRBV5-4 to TRBJ1-6; tentative D call: TRBD1 (6 bases). CDR3 size: 15 residues. Germline lookup yields CDR1 SGHNT and CDR2 YYREEE (reference sequence). CDR3 amino acids: CASSLDSLENSPLHF. For the CDR3, the DNA is TGTGCCAGCAGTTTGGACAGTTTAGAGAATTCACCCCTCCACTTT. The full variable domain, with the rest looked up from reference TRBV5-4 and TRBJ1-6, is ETGVTQSPTHLIKTRGQQVTLRCSSQSGHNTVSWYQQALGQGPQFIFQYYREEENGRGNFPPRFSGLQFPNYSSELNVNALELDDSALYLCASSLDSLENSPLHFGNGTRLTVT.

The chain's CDR3 is CASSLGGGSPYGYTF. The CDR3 bases are TGTGCCAGCAGTCTTGGGGGCGGGTCACCCTATGGCTACACCTTC. V and J are TRBV6-6 and TRBJ1-2; tentatively, D is TRBD1 (6 bases). Germline loops: CDR1 MNHNY, CDR2 SVGAGI (reference sequence). The V end lost 5 bases, the J end lost 4 bases, and 17 bases lay between the germline ends. There are 15 residues in the CDR3.

The rearrangement links TRBV19 to TRBJ1-1; 8 bases agree with TRBD1. The germline gives CDR1 LNHDA, CDR2 SQIVND (reference sequence). The CDR3 contains 15 residues. The junction had 10 bases not matched to a gene; V was cut back by 6 bases and J by 4 bases. The CDR3 bases are TGTGCCAGTAGCCCGCGCGGACAGGGTATCACTGAAGCTTTCTTT. Amino acids: CASSPRGQGITEAFF.

The V gene is TRBV28, the J gene TRBJ1-5; perhaps TRBD1 as D (6 bases). In germline, CDR1 is MDHEN, CDR2 SYDVKM. The ends were cut back, 6 bases at V and 5 bases at J, with 8 bases in the middle. The CDR3 extends over 12 amino acids. The chain's CDR3 is CASSSGDQPQHF. The DNA for the CDR3 is TGTGCCAGCAGCTCAGGGGATCAGCCCCAGCATTTT.

This rearrangement joins TRBV9 to TRBJ1-6; 7 positions match TRBD1. The CDR3 is made up of 14 amino acids. Germline CDR1 SGDLS, CDR2 YYNGEE. V lost 4 bases to trimming and J lost 5 bases; unmatched junction nucleotides: 3. The CDR3 sequence is CASSPRGNNSPLHF. The CDR3 DNA is TGTGCCAGCAGCCCCAGGGGGAATAATTCACCCCTCCACTTT. Full variable domain (rest looked up from reference TRBV9 and TRBJ1-6): DSGVTQTPKHLITATGQRVTLRCSPRSGDLSVYWYQQSLDQGLQFLIQYYNGEERAKGNILERFSAQQFPDLHSELNLSSLELGDSALYFCASSPRGNNSPLHFGNGTRLTVT.

This clone was detected only once. This sequence joins TRBV5-5 and TRBJ1-1, with a possible D match to TRBD1 (6 bases). The V end lost 6 bases, the J end lost 2 bases, and 14 bases lay between the germline ends. The length of the CDR3 is 14 residues. Germline V gene data show CDR1 as SGHKS and CDR2 as YYEKEE (reference sequence). The CDR3 nucleotides are TGTGCCAGCACGTCCGGCAGGGGCAACACTGAAGCTTTCTTT. It specifies CASTSGRGNTEAFF.

V usage is TRBV7-9 and J usage is TRBJ2-2, with D perhaps given as TRBD1 or TRBD2 (5 bases each). Looked up from germline, CDR1 is SEHNR and CDR2 is FQNEAQ (reference sequence). V gave up 7 bases and J gave up 3 bases, with 12 bases separating them. The CDR3 covers 14 residues. The CDR3 is CASTPRGYTGELFF. As DNA, the CDR3 is TGTGCCAGCACCCCCCGGGGCTACACCGGGGAGCTGTTTTTT.

The chain uses TRBV3-1 (or the pseudogene TRBV3-2) and TRBJ1-4; D ambiguous. The germline V and J ends were trimmed by 4 bases and 2 bases, with 8 bases remaining between them. This CDR3 region has 14 residues. Germline assignment: CDR1 LGHDT and CDR2 YNNKEL (reference sequence). The CDR3 protein is CASSPTHTNEKLFF. CDR3 in DNA: TGTGCCAGCAGCCCGACACATACTAATGAAAAACTGTTTTTT.

The chain links TRBV15 to TRBJ1-4; D ambiguous. V dropped 1 base and J dropped 9 bases, with 15 bases sitting between them. The CDR3 is 15 residues long. Germline loops: CDR1 LNHNV, CDR2 YYDKDF (reference sequence). CDR3 in amino acids: CATSRVEASRQKLFF. CDR3 bases: TGTGCCACCAGCAGAGTTGAAGCCTCCCGTCAAAAACTGTTTTTT. Drawing the rest from reference TRBV15 and TRBJ1-4, the complete variable domain is DAMVIQNPRYQVTQFGKPVTLSCSQTLNHNVMYWYQQKSSQAPKLLFHYYDKDFNNEADTPDNFQSRRPNTSFCFLDIRSPGLGDTAMYLCATSRVEASRQKLFFGSGTQLSVL.

CDR3 coding DNA: TGTGCCATCAGTGACAGTGTATTGGGAGAAAAACTGTTTTTT. This gives the protein CAISDSVLGEKLFF. The chain combines TRBV10-3 with TRBJ1-4; D gene uncertain. CDR3 length equals 14 residues. CDR1 is ENHRY and CDR2 is SYGVKD in the germline V gene. V lost 3 bases and J 8 bases, leaving 13 bases between the germline ends.

This sequence joins TRBV5-4 and TRBJ1-2; 7 bases are shared with TRBD1. J was trimmed by 8 bases and V by 0 bases; bases with no gene match: 7. The CDR3 runs 14 residues. CDR1 is SGHNT and CDR2 is YYREEE in the germline V gene (reference sequence). In DNA form, the CDR3 reads TGTGCCAGCAGCTTGGCCCGGGACAGCCCGGGCTACACCTTC. The encoded protein is CASSLARDSPGYTF.

The V and J genes are TRBV27 and TRBJ2-7; 7 bases line up with TRBD1. This CDR3 comprises 14 residues. Looked up from germline, CDR1 is MNHEY and CDR2 is SMNVEV (reference sequence). With V trimmed by 5 bases and J by 4 bases, 8 bases remained unmatched. CDR3 protein: CASSLPGTDYEQYF. Here the CDR3 DNA reads TGTGCCAGCAGTCTTCCCGGGACAGATTACGAGCAGTACTTC.

This chain uses TRBV6-1 with TRBJ2-5, with D possibly being TRBD2 (6 bases). The CDR3 runs 15 residues. V lost 1 base to trimming and J lost 4 bases, with 13 bases between them. CDR1 is MNHNS and CDR2 is SASEGT in the germline V gene. The CDR3 region is CASSEVAGRGETQYF. In DNA form, the CDR3 reads TGTGCCAGCAGTGAAGTGGCCGGGAGAGGAGAGACCCAGTACTTC.

This clone was seen only once. The CDR3 loop reads CASSYDQGGGTEAFF. CDR3 nucleotide sequence: TGTGCCAGCAGTTACGACCAGGGCGGCGGCACTGAAGCTTTCTTT. The gene calls are TRBV6-5 and TRBJ1-1; D is perhaps TRBD1 (5 bases). Germline V gene data show CDR1 as MNHEY and CDR2 as SVGAGI. Trimming cost V 2 bases and J 4 bases, with 14 bases left between them. The CDR3 length is 15 residues.

V and J are TRBV5-4 and TRBJ2-1; D gene ambiguous. Germline assignment: CDR1 SGHNT and CDR2 YYREEE (reference sequence). The CDR3 is 12 residues long. V was trimmed by 4 bases and J by 8 bases, leaving 10 bases between them. CDR3 nucleotide sequence: TGTGCCAGCAGCAGGACGGTCTATGAGCAGTTCTTC. Protein: CASSRTVYEQFF.

In its sample, this clone was seen a few times. The rearrangement uses TRBV9 and TRBJ1-1, with 7 nucleotides matching TRBD1. V lost 4 bases to trimming and J lost 3 bases; unmatched junction nucleotides: 6. This CDR3 contains 14 residues. The V gene's germline CDR1 is SGDLS and CDR2 YYNGEE. CDR3 DNA sequence: TGTGCCAGCAGCCCCCAGGGGGGGGACACTGAAGCTTTCTTT. It translates to CASSPQGGDTEAFF. The full variable domain, in which reference TRBV9 and TRBJ1-1 provide the parts outside the CDR3, is DSGVTQTPKHLITATGQRVTLRCSPRSGDLSVYWYQQSLDQGLQFLIQYYNGEERAKGNILERFSAQQFPDLHSELNLSSLELGDSALYFCASSPQGGDTEAFFGQGTRLTVV.

The chain is built from TRBV15 and TRBJ1-4, with a weak D call TRBD1 (5 bases). This CDR3 is 13 amino acids long. The germline V gene encodes CDR1 LNHNV and CDR2 YYDKDF (reference sequence). Trimming pared 0 bases from V and 8 bases from J, leaving 7 bases between. The CDR3 region has the DNA TGTGCCACCAGCAGAGAGCGGGGGGAAAAACTGTTTTTT. Its translation: CATSRERGEKLFF.

The chain employs TRBV6-1 and TRBJ1-5; 11 bases are shared with TRBD1. The germline gives CDR1 MNHNS, CDR2 SASEGT. The CDR3 runs 18 residues. V lost 0 bases and J lost 1; bases outside the gene matches: 5. CDR3 bases: TGTGCCAGCAGTGAAGCGGGACAGGGGGTTTCGAGCAATCAGCCCCAGCATTTT. Translated: CASSEAGQGVSSNQPQHF.

This clone was counted once. The chain employs TRBV12-3 or TRBV12-4 and TRBJ2-5, with D perhaps matching TRBD2 (6 bases). Trimming stripped 7 bases from V and 4 bases from J, with 13 bases between. The CDR3 covers 13 residues. This CDR3 is CASKSAGRETQYF. The CDR3 DNA reads TGTGCCAGCAAGTCGGCGGGGAGAGAGACCCAGTACTTC.

V and J are TRBV19 and TRBJ2-1; D might be TRBD1 (6 bases). Germline CDR1 LNHDA, CDR2 SQIVND (reference sequence). The CDR3 loop spans 15 amino acids. Trimming removed 4 bases from V and 4 bases from J, with 14 bases in between. This CDR3 reads CASSSRDIPYNEQFF. CDR3 in DNA: TGTGCCAGTAGTAGTCGGGACATTCCTTACAATGAGCAGTTCTTC. The full variable domain, with the rest looked up from reference TRBV19 and TRBJ2-1, is DGGITQSPKYLFRKEGQNVTLSCEQNLNHDAMYWYRQDPGQGLRLIYYSQIVNDFQKGDIAEGYSVSREKKESFPLTVTSAQKNPTAFYLCASSSRDIPYNEQFFGPGTRLTVL.